This TCR beta chain was retrieved from a study of cytomegalovirus exposure and HLA in healthy donors. Study overall: As released early, the data held 80 million to 90 million unique TCRs from HLA-typed donors. Study-level results: TCR beta sequences numbering 16,951 were associated with HLA alleles at 0.05 false discovery rate in a later analysis. CMV serostatus was the only immune exposure information that was available. Later analysis demonstrated an association between a missense DCLRE1C variant and TCR beta V- and J-gene trimming.

CDR1 and CDR2 (germline): SEHNR, FQNEAQ (reference sequence). The CDR3 is made up of 14 amino acids. V trimming: 5 bases; J trimming: 3 bases; junction bases outside the gene matches: 6. About this clone: Its antigen is currently unknown.

60 Vbeta and 13 Jbeta primers were used in PCR. The repertoire was sequenced with immunoSEQ multiplex PCR; TCRdb's copy has only in-frame clones and lacks some. The sample consists of approximately 120,000 clones, about 74% of them appearing once. This TCR derives from a female donor in good health and CMV-seronegative. The chain couples TRBV7-9 to TRBJ1-2; TRBD1 matches 7 bases. Sequenced: PBMCs. The CDR3 here is CASSPGQADYGYTF. The CDR3 nucleotides read TGTGCCAGCAGCCCCGGACAGGCGGACTATGGCTACACCTTC.